These 14 T cell receptor beta chains were sequenced from one sample in a study of CD8+ T cells in alopecia areata. Sorting of pooled cutaneous lymph node cells used CD4, CD8alpha, NKG2D, NKG2ACE and other markers. Extracted RNA was reverse transcribed, and the resulting cDNA served as sequencing template. Repertoires were generated with immunoSEQ multiplex PCR, while TCRdb's copy carries only in-frame clones and drops some. Observed are more than 250,000 clones, no singletons, with the top ten taking about 1.2%. The sample taken for sequencing was CD4+ T cells sorted from a lymph node. Receptor source: a C3H/HeJ mouse with alopecia areata. MHC haplotype here: H2-k.

A word on this clone: The genes and germline here are from mouse. The read comes to an end 4 residues before the CDR3 does, leaving the germline J gene to fill in the end. Other DNA sequences from this sample encode an identical CDR3 as well. The chain carries TRBV31 and TRBJ2-3, with TRBD2 matching over 7 bases. CDR1 GKSSPN and CDR2 SITVG come from the germline V gene. The V gene end was trimmed by 0 bases and the J gene end by 0 bases; junction bases not matched to a gene: 3. The CDR3 covers 15 residues. The covered CDR3 bases are TGTGCCTGGAGTCTAGACTGGGCTAGTGCAGAA. Encoded protein: CAWSLDWASAE. The whole CDR3 region reads CAWSLDWASAETLYF.

Comments on this clone: Genes here carry mouse names. Read coverage stops 4 residues before the CDR3 terminus; the germline J gene supplies the remainder. The V gene is TRBV5, the J gene TRBJ2-2, with 10 bases that match TRBD1. Germline trimming cut 0 bases from V and 3 bases from J; bases unmatched to any gene: 4. CDR1 LGHNA and CDR2 YNLKQL come from the germline V gene (reference sequence). The CDR3 spans 17 residues. CDR3 bases read: TGTGCCAGCAGCCAAGATAGGGACAGGGGTGACACCGGG. Protein: CASSQDRDRGDTG. From start to end, the CDR3 is CASSQDRDRGDTGQLYF.

Comment on this clone: The gene names here belong to mouse. Read coverage stops 4 residues before the CDR3 terminus; the germline J gene supplies the remainder. V is TRBV1 and J is TRBJ2-1; TRBD1 is a possible D gene (6 bases). The CDR3 length is 16 residues. Germline V gene lookup returns CDR1 NSQYPW and CDR2 LRSPGD (reference sequence). V gave up 0 bases and J gave up 1 base, with 10 bases separating them. The CDR3 protein is CTCSADRDTNYAEQFF. The sequenced part of the CDR3 DNA is TGCACCTGCAGTGCAGATCGGGACACAAACTATGCT. The full variable domain, completed using reference TRBV1 and TRBJ2-1, is VTLLEQNPRWRLVPRGQAVNLRCILKNSQYPWMSWYQQDLQKQLQWLFTLRSPGDKEVKSLPGADYLATRVTDTELRLQVANMSQGRTLYCTCSADRDTNYAEQFFGPGTRLTVL.

Comments on this clone: Germline and genes: mouse. The CDR3 reads CASSAPGQTEQFF. The part of the CDR3 DNA that was read is TGTGCCAGCAGTGCCCCGGGACAGACT. The chain combines TRBV13-3 with TRBJ2-1; 7 bases are a match to TRBD1. The read stops 4 residues short of the end of the CDR3; the missing end is completed from the germline J gene. Germline V gives CDR1 NNHDY, CDR2 SYVADS. The CDR3 is 13 amino acids.

For this clone: The germline and genes are mouse ones. Read coverage stops 4 residues before the CDR3 terminus; the germline J gene supplies the remainder. This chain joins TRBV14 and TRBJ2-3; 9 bases fit TRBD2. Germline V lookup: CDR1 SGHDT, CDR2 FRDEAV. Trimming cost V 5 bases and J 0 bases; bases outside gene matches: 4. This CDR3 comprises 15 residues. CDR3 amino acids: CASRLLGGSAETLYF. The sequenced part of the CDR3 DNA is TGTGCCAGCAGGTTACTGGGGGGTAGTGCAGAA.

Worth noting for this clone: The gene names here belong to mouse. Other DNA sequences in this specimen translate into the identical CDR3. The part of the CDR3 DNA that was read is TGTGCCAGCAGCTTGGGGGGCGGGCAAAAC. It encodes CASSLGGGQN. The whole CDR3 is CASSLGGGQNTLYF. This chain connects TRBV13-1 to TRBJ2-4; D is perhaps TRBD2 (7 bases). The read is 4 residues too short to cover the CDR3 end, so that end is filled in from the germline J gene. CDR1 NSHNY and CDR2 SYGAGN come from the germline V gene. This CDR3 region has 14 residues. Deletions cut 5 bases from V and 3 bases from J, with 13 bases between.

This clone came up a few times. The gene names here belong to mouse. This CDR3 reads CASSSPGQGAETLYF. The CDR3 bases that were read are TGTGCCAGCAGCTCGCCGGGACAGGGCGCAGAA. The chain has TRBV14 and TRBJ2-3, with TRBD1 matching over 9 bases. The read falls 4 residues short of the CDR3 end, and the missing part is taken from the germline J gene. The CDR3 is made up of 15 amino acids. Germline V gene lookup returns CDR1 SGHDT and CDR2 FRDEAV. The ends lost 5 bases at V and 3 bases at J; junction bases unmatched: 7.

This clone was counted only a few times. These gene names are mouse names. The CDR3 end lies 4 residues beyond the end of the read and is filled in from the germline J gene. This sequence joins TRBV13-1 and TRBJ2-5, with D hard to call. CDR1 is NSHNY and CDR2 is SYGAGN in the germline V gene. Trimming left V 5 bases short and J 3 bases short, with 7 bases between. The CDR3 is made up of 12 amino acids. The sequenced CDR3 bases are TGTGCCAGCAGCAGTCGGCAAGAC. Its protein is CASSSRQD. In full, the CDR3 reads CASSSRQDTQYF.

Note on this clone: Gene names refer to mouse genes. The read finishes 4 residues shy of the CDR3 end, and the germline J gene is used to complete it. The rearrangement links TRBV1 to TRBJ2-7; 9 bases line up with TRBD1. From germline, CDR1 is NSQYPW and CDR2 LRSPGD (reference sequence). CDR3 length: 14 amino acids. V lost 6 bases and J lost 3; bases outside the gene matches: 6. CDR3 sequence: CTCSLGTGIYEQYF. The part of the CDR3 DNA that was read is TGCACCTGCAGCCTCGGGACAGGGATCTAT.

Remarks on this clone: The genes and germline here are from mouse. Read coverage stops 4 residues before the CDR3 terminus; the germline J gene supplies the remainder. Other DNA sequences in the sample encode the same CDR3. The rearrangement joins TRBV1 to TRBJ1-2, with D hard to call. Per the germline V gene, CDR1 is NSQYPW and CDR2 is LRSPGD (reference sequence). This CDR3 has 13 residues. The CDR3 DNA, read in part, is TGCACCTGCAGTGCAGATTGGGGATCC. Amino acids: CTCSADWGS. The complete CDR3 protein is CTCSADWGSDYTF.

Note on this clone: Here the gene names and germline are mouse. The read ends 3 residues early relative to the CDR3; the germline J gene fills the gap. J is TRBJ1-6 and V is TRBV13-3; 7 bases match TRBD1. TRBJ1-6 is flagged as an ORF with uncertain function. V lost 6 bases and J lost 3; bases outside the gene matches: 3. Germline values: CDR1 NNHDY, CDR2 SYVADS. This CDR3 has 14 residues. CDR3 bases read: TGTGCCAGCATTCCAGGGGGCTATAATTCGCCC. Translating it yields CASIPGGYNSP. The entire CDR3 protein reads CASIPGGYNSPLYF.

Of note for this clone: Gene names and germline refer to mouse. The observed sequence ends 4 residues before the CDR3 terminus, with the missing tail filled in from the germline J gene. The V gene is TRBV31, the J gene TRBJ2-2; no clear D. V gave up 4 bases and J gave up 1 base, with 7 bases separating them. From germline, CDR1 is GKSSPN and CDR2 SITVG. The CDR3 covers 13 residues. Incomplete CDR3 DNA: TGTGCCTGGAAATTACAAAACACCGGG. It codes for CAWKLQNTG. The full CDR3 sequence reads CAWKLQNTGQLYF.

Details on this clone: Germline and genes here are mouse. The read ends 4 residues before the CDR3 terminus; that terminus is restored from the germline J gene. Other DNA sequences from this sample encode an identical CDR3 as well. This chain connects TRBV1 to TRBJ2-5; 8 bases line up with TRBD1. CDR3 length equals 13 residues. Looked up from germline, CDR1 is NSQYPW and CDR2 is LRSPGD (reference sequence). CDR3 DNA, as far as it was read: TGCACCTGCAGTGCAGGGACAGGGGAC. Translating gives CTCSAGTGD. The CDR3 reads in full as CTCSAGTGDTQYF.

A remark on this clone: Gene and germline names: mouse. This CDR3 is CASGEKGSETLYF. The CDR3 DNA, read in part, is TGTGCCAGCGGTGAGAAGGGGTCAGAA. The J gene is TRBJ2-3, the V gene TRBV13-2; tentatively, D is TRBD1 (5 bases). The sequence runs out 4 residues before the end of the CDR3; the remainder is reconstructed from the germline J gene. This CDR3 has 13 amino acids. Germline V gene sequence: CDR1 NNHNN, CDR2 SYGAGS (reference sequence). V was shortened by 2 bases and J by 4 bases, with 8 bases between the two germline ends.